Following are 25 T cell receptor beta chains from one sample sequenced in a study of response to subunit inactivated influenza vaccine. TCRdb re-derived calls from the RT-PCR reads in MiXCR, one entry per CDR3 protein. The data show about 500,000 distinct CDR3 sequences, 7.2% seen once. The sequencing used PBMCs from blood, collected less than 30 months after vaccination. These receptors were taken from a man between 50 and 69 years old who received an inactivated influenza vaccine.

This clonotype was observed a handful of times. The chain uses TRBV20-1 and TRBJ2-1, with 14 nucleotides matching TRBD2. CDR3 size: 17 residues. V was clipped by 0 bases and J by 6 bases; unmatched bases: 7. Germline CDR1 is DFQATT and CDR2 is SNEGSKA (reference sequence). Here the CDR3 DNA reads TGCAGTGCTAGAGAAAGGGGCGGACTAGCGGGAGGCAATGAGCAGTTCTTC. Protein product: CSARERGGLAGGNEQFF.

The V call is TRBV12-3 or TRBV12-4, the J call TRBJ2-3, with TRBD2 matching over 10 bases. This CDR3 region has 13 residues. J gave up 6 bases and V 11 bases, and 8 bases lay outside the gene matches. The DNA of the CDR3 is TGTGCCTGGGGGACTAGCGATCGGGATACGCAGTATTTT. Its protein product is CAWGTSDRDTQYF.

This clonotype was detected only a few times. The chain joins TRBV6-1 to TRBJ2-1; 8 bases map to TRBD2. The germline CDR1 and CDR2 sequences are MNHNS and SASEGT. Trimming cost V 7 bases and J 8 bases; bases outside gene matches: 10. This CDR3 region has 14 residues. The CDR3 bases are TGTGCCAGCACCGAGACCGGGGGGGCCGATGAGCAGTTCTTC. Its translation is CASTETGGADEQFF.

V gene TRBV6-2 or TRBV6-3 combines with J gene TRBJ2-2; D not certain. Germline V gene sequence: CDR1 MNHEY, CDR2 SVGEGT. Trimming removed 8 bases from V and 5 bases from J, with 9 bases in between. The length of the CDR3 is 12 residues. The chain's CDR3 is CASFIRTGELFF. The CDR3 DNA is TGTGCCAGCTTTATCCGGACCGGGGAGCTGTTTTTT.

The chain employs TRBV7-8 and TRBJ2-4; the D gene is possibly TRBD2 (6 bases). Germline-derived CDR1 and CDR2 are SGHVS and FQNEAQ. The CDR3 covers 15 residues. V lost 3 bases and J 3 bases, leaving 12 bases between the germline ends. The DNA of the CDR3 is TGTGCCAGCAGCTTGGAGGTGGGAGGCAAAAACATTCAGTACTTC. This sequence encodes CASSLEVGGKNIQYF.

This clonotype was seen at least ten times. J is TRBJ2-3 and V is TRBV29-1, with no clear D. The germline V gene has CDR1 SQVTM and CDR2 ANQGSEA. Trimming pared 6 bases from V and 4 bases from J, leaving 17 bases between. There are 14 residues in the CDR3. Written as DNA, the CDR3 is TGCAGCGTCCTTTCCGGTGACCCATCAGATACGCAGTATTTT. Protein product: CSVLSGDPSDTQYF.

This clonotype appeared many times. The chain combines TRBV6-2 or TRBV6-3 with TRBJ2-7; 10 nucleotides align to TRBD1. Trimming removed 6 bases from V and 2 bases from J; junction bases left unmatched: 7. Germline V lookup: CDR1 MNHEY, CDR2 SVGEGT. The CDR3 contains 15 residues. The CDR3 is CASRKAGTGAYEQYF. CDR3 DNA sequence: TGTGCCAGCAGAAAAGCCGGGACAGGGGCCTACGAGCAGTACTTC.

The chain uses TRBV7-9 and TRBJ2-5; D is ambiguous. Germline V lookup: CDR1 SEHNR, CDR2 FQNEAQ (reference sequence). The CDR3 extends over 17 amino acids. V lost 5 bases to trimming and J lost 2 bases, with 21 bases between them. CDR3 in amino acids: CASSKPRQAHIQETQYF. In DNA form, the CDR3 reads TGTGCCAGCAGCAAACCCCGCCAGGCCCACATACAAGAGACCCAGTACTTC.

This sequence joins TRBV15 and TRBJ2-1; 7 nucleotides agree with TRBD1. Germline CDR1 LNHNV, CDR2 YYDKDF (reference sequence). Trimming at V came to 0 bases and at J to 2 bases, leaving 7 bases not matched to a gene. The CDR3 runs to 17 residues. In DNA form, the CDR3 reads TGTGCCACCAGCAGAGATCATCAACAGGGGACCTACAATGAGCAGTTCTTC. It yields the protein CATSRDHQQGTYNEQFF.

This clonotype was seen at least ten times. The rearrangement joins TRBV12-3 or TRBV12-4 to TRBJ2-2; D call uncertain. Trimming pared 6 bases from V and 5 bases from J, leaving 7 bases between. The CDR3 covers 12 residues. The CDR3 nucleotides read TGTGCCAGCAGCCCCGGGACCGGGGAGCTGTTTTTT. Its protein product is CASSPGTGELFF.

The rearrangement links TRBV12-3 or TRBV12-4 to TRBJ1-1; 8 nucleotides line up with TRBD1. The J segment lost 1 base and the V segment lost 3 bases, leaving 4 bases of the junction unmatched. The CDR3 runs 15 residues. The CDR3 DNA reads TGTGCCAGCAGTTTCTCCGGGACAGGGAACACTGAAGCTTTCTTT. Protein: CASSFSGTGNTEAFF.

The V gene is TRBV30, the J gene TRBJ2-5; TRBD1 or TRBD2 may be the D gene (5 bases each). Germline CDR1 is GTSNPN and CDR2 is SVGIG (reference sequence). Trimming removed 4 bases from V and 4 bases from J, with 16 bases in between. CDR3 length: 14 amino acids. The CDR3 is CAWNRGRDGETQYF. CDR3 nucleotide sequence: TGTGCCTGGAACAGAGGCAGGGACGGAGAGACCCAGTACTTC.

This clonotype has only a few counts. V and J are TRBV6-1 and TRBJ2-1; TRBD2 agrees at 13 bases. This CDR3 has 14 amino acids. In germline, CDR1 is MNHNS, CDR2 SASEGT. The V and J ends lost 6 bases and 10 bases, in that order; junction bases with no gene match: 6. For the CDR3, the DNA is TGTGCCAGCAGCCCCGCACTAGCGGGAGGGGAGCAGTTCTTC. Translated: CASSPALAGGEQFF.

This clonotype turned up a few times. This chain joins TRBV29-1 and TRBJ1-1, with a weak D call TRBD1 (5 bases). This CDR3 is built from 13 residues. The germline V gene encodes CDR1 SQVTM and CDR2 ANQGSEA. The V and J ends lost 6 bases and 4 bases respectively, with 15 bases between them. CDR3 residues: CSVRYTGGTEAFF. CDR3 sequence (DNA): TGCAGCGTCCGATATACGGGGGGCACTGAAGCTTTCTTT.

This clonotype was detected ten times or more. The chain couples TRBV7-2 to TRBJ2-2, with 10 bases identical to TRBD2. Germline V lookup: CDR1 SGHTA, CDR2 FQGNSA. CDR3 size: 15 residues. Trimming removed 3 bases from V and 7 bases from J; junction bases left unmatched: 5. CDR3 region: CASSFASGSNGELFF. The CDR3 nucleotides are TGTGCCAGCAGCTTTGCTAGCGGGAGTAACGGGGAGCTGTTTTTT.

The rearrangement joins TRBV6-5 to TRBJ2-1, with no clear D. Germline V lookup: CDR1 MNHEY, CDR2 SVGAGI. The CDR3 covers 14 residues. Trimming pared 2 bases from V and 5 bases from J, leaving 10 bases between. In DNA, the CDR3 is TGTGCCAGCAGTTACGGTAATAGAAACAATGAGCAGTTCTTC. As protein: CASSYGNRNNEQFF.

The CDR3 DNA follows: TGCAGTGCTGGAAGACAGGGAATTAACCGTAATGAGCAGTTCTTC. Amino acids: CSAGRQGINRNEQFF. The J gene is TRBJ2-1, the V gene TRBV20-1, with TRBD1 identical over 7 bases. CDR3 length equals 15 residues. Germline CDR1 DFQATT, CDR2 SNEGSKA (reference sequence). With 5 bases clipped from V and 7 bases from J, the junction kept 14 bases outside the gene matches.

The rearrangement joins TRBV20-1 to TRBJ2-6; 9 bases match TRBD1. This CDR3 contains 17 residues. Germline trimming cut 3 bases from V and 0 bases from J; bases unmatched to any gene: 6. In germline, CDR1 is DFQATT, CDR2 SNEGSKA (reference sequence). The DNA for the CDR3 is TGCAGTGCTAGGCGGGACAGGGATTCCTCTGGGGCCAACGTCCTGACTTTC. It is translated as CSARRDRDSSGANVLTF.

This clonotype was picked up a small number of times. This chain uses TRBV20-1 with TRBJ2-5; D might be TRBD1 or TRBD2, each matching 5 bases. Trimming removed 3 bases from V and 5 bases from J, with 10 bases in between. The CDR3 length is 12 residues. The germline V gene encodes CDR1 DFQATT and CDR2 SNEGSKA (reference sequence). CDR3 nucleotide sequence: TGCAGTGCTAGGGGGGTACAGGAGACCCAGTACTTC. Encoded protein: CSARGVQETQYF.

The genes are TRBV25-1 and TRBJ2-5; TRBD2 matches 15 bases. The length of the CDR3 is 16 residues. V trimming: 8 bases; J trimming: 4 bases; junction bases outside the gene matches: 8. Germline CDR1 MGHDK, CDR2 SYGVNS. The CDR3 DNA reads TGTGCCAGCGCGCCGGGACTAGCGGGAGGACTAGAGACCCAGTACTTC. Its translation: CASAPGLAGGLETQYF.

This clonotype was seen repeatedly, ten times or more. V and J are TRBV20-1 and TRBJ1-2; 11 bases are a match to TRBD1. Germline-derived CDR1 and CDR2 are DFQATT and SNEGSKA (reference sequence). The CDR3 runs 14 residues. After removal of 5 bases from V and 0 bases from J, the junction contained 2 bases not matched to a gene. In DNA, the CDR3 is TGCAGTGCTGGACAGGGGGCATCTAACTATGGCTACACCTTC. Translation: CSAGQGASNYGYTF.

This clonotype has a count of ten or more. The chain has TRBV5-1 and TRBJ2-2; D is possibly TRBD1 or TRBD2 (6 bases each). Germline V gives CDR1 SGHRS, CDR2 YFSETQ. The CDR3 is 17 residues long. The ends were cut back, 1 base at V and 0 bases at J, with 13 bases in the middle. CDR3 sequence reads: CASSLTGTLANTGELFF. The CDR3 DNA sequence: TGCGCCAGCAGCTTGACAGGGACTCTCGCGAACACCGGGGAGCTGTTTTTT.

The genes are TRBV4-3 and TRBJ2-7; 7 nucleotides align to TRBD1. Germline trimming cut 1 base from V and 3 bases from J; bases unmatched to any gene: 6. Germline assignment: CDR1 LGHNA and CDR2 YSLEER. CDR3 size: 15 residues. DNA for the CDR3: TGCGCCAGCAGCCAAGTACGACAGGGTTTCTACGAGCAGTACTTC. This sequence encodes CASSQVRQGFYEQYF.

This clonotype occurred many times. The J gene is TRBJ2-1, the V gene TRBV11-2; D perhaps matches TRBD2 (6 bases). Germline V CDR1 and CDR2: SGHAT, FQNNGV. Trimming pared 2 bases from V and 10 bases from J, leaving 9 bases between. The CDR3 extends over 12 amino acids. Here the CDR3 reads CASSLSLAEQFF. The CDR3 DNA follows: TGTGCCAGCAGCTTAAGCCTAGCGGAGCAGTTCTTC.

The genes are TRBV20-1 and TRBJ1-3; no firm D call. The CDR3 contains 14 residues. V lost 0 bases, J lost 2 bases, and 8 bases lay in between. Germline V gene sequence: CDR1 DFQATT, CDR2 SNEGSKA (reference sequence). CDR3 amino acids: CSARDDKTGNTIYF. In DNA form, the CDR3 reads TGCAGTGCTAGAGACGACAAGACTGGAAACACCATATATTTT.